Listed below are T cell receptor beta chains from one sample, sequenced in a study of blood T cell repertoires in COVID-19. Using immunoSEQ multiplex PCR, the repertoire was profiled, and TCRdb retains in-frame clones only, with some absent. The sample has approximately 230,000 clones; about 86% are singletons. The sequenced sample was peripheral blood. These receptors all come from an older man with acute or convalescent COVID-19. CDR3s include the opening cysteine and the closing phenylalanine or tryptophan. The D gene is left open where the match is weak. Size values are once, few and many counts, or a class for expanded clones, and some rows have none.

-	15	TRBJ1-5	TRBD1	TRBV19	TGTGCCAGTAGGAAACCGGGACAGGCCGCTGGGACCCAGCATTTT	CASRKPGQAAGTQHF
few	13	TRBJ2-1	TRBD1	TRBV29-1	TGCAGCGCCACGGACAGGGGATACAATGAGCAGTTCTTC	CSATDRGYNEQFF
-	14	TRBJ1-1	TRBD1	TRBV5-1	TGCGCCAGCAGTTCCGGACAGGGGGCCACTGAAGCTTTCTTT	CASSSGQGATEAFF
few	13	TRBJ1-5	-	TRBV7-8	TGTGCCAGCAGCTTAGGGGAGAATCAGCCCCAGCATTTT	CASSLGENQPQHF
-	14	TRBJ2-7	TRBD2	TRBV27	TGTGCCAGCAGTTTGGGGCAGGGAGGGTACGAGCAGTACTTC	CASSLGQGGYEQYF
-	15	TRBJ2-7	TRBD2	TRBV5-1	TGCGCCAGCAGCTTGGATAGCGGGGGGCTCTACGAGCAGTACTTC	CASSLDSGGLYEQYF
-	17	TRBJ2-3	TRBD2	TRBV24-1	TGTGCCACCAGTGCCTCTCTAGCGGGAGGCCTCACAGATACGCAGTATTTT	CATSASLAGGLTDTQYF
few	15	TRBJ1-4	TRBD1	TRBV9	TGTGCCAGCAGCGTAGGGACAGGGACTAATGAAAAACTGTTTTTT	CASSVGTGTNEKLFF
-	13	TRBJ1-1	-	TRBV15	TGTGCCACCAGCGAGGGGGGGGAGGGCGCAGCTTTCTTT	CATSEGGEGAAFF
-	12	TRBJ1-3	-	TRBV5-6	TGTGCCAGCAGCTTAGACAGAAACACCATATATTTT	CASSLDRNTIYF
-	15	TRBJ1-2	TRBD1	TRBV20-1	TGCAGTGCTAGTTCGGAGGGGGCGCCCAGCTATGGCTACACCTTC	CSASSEGAPSYGYTF
-	15	TRBJ2-5	-	TRBV7-6	TGTGCCAGCAGCCCAGGGGTGGGCGGAGGAGAGACCCAGTACTTC	CASSPGVGGGETQYF
-	15	TRBJ2-5	TRBD2	TRBV29-1	TGCAGCGTTGAACCCCGGGGGGTCTCCTATGAGACCCAGTACTTC	CSVEPRGVSYETQYF
few	13	TRBJ1-2	-	TRBV9	TGTGCCAGCAGCGTAGCTCAGGGAGGTGGCTACACCTTC	CASSVAQGGGYTF
few	15	TRBJ2-1	TRBD2	TRBV6-2/TRBV6-3	TGTGCCAGCAGTTTCACTAGCGGGGGGAGTGGTGAGCAGTTCTTC	CASSFTSGGSGEQFF
-	12	TRBJ2-3	-	TRBV30	TGTGCCTGGAGTGTTTCCGGGGGTACGCAGTATTTT	CAWSVSGGTQYF
-	13	TRBJ2-5	TRBD2	TRBV6-5	TGTGCCAGCAGCAAAAATAGCGGGGAGACCCAGTACTTC	CASSKNSGETQYF
-	13	TRBJ2-3	-	TRBV13	TGTGCCAGCAGCTTACGTGGCGGAAATACGCAGTATTTT	CASSLRGGNTQYF
-	16	TRBJ2-3	TRBD2	TRBV13	TGTGCCAGCAGCTTAGGGCTAGCGGGGACCACAGATACGCAGTATTTT	CASSLGLAGTTDTQYF
-	13	TRBJ2-5	-	TRBV29-1	TGCAGCACCCGGGCCCCCGGCGGGGAGACCCAGTACTTC	CSTRAPGGETQYF
few	16	TRBJ2-3	TRBD2	TRBV5-5	TGTGCCAGCAGCTTGGTGGCTCTAGCGGGGGCAGATACGCAGTATTTT	CASSLVALAGADTQYF
-	15	TRBJ1-1	-	TRBV19	TGTGCCAGTAGTATTTTTCAGTGGGCCGGAACTGAAGCTTTCTTT	CASSIFQWAGTEAFF
-	15	TRBJ2-5	-	TRBV3-1/TRBV3-2	TGTGCCAGCAGCCCCACCCCCGGGACACAAGAGACCCAGTACTTC	CASSPTPGTQETQYF
-	13	TRBJ1-2	-	TRBV30	TGTGCCTGGGGACAGACAAGCCCGGGGGGCTACACCTTC	CAWGQTSPGGYTF
-	15	TRBJ2-2	-	TRBV5-4	TGTGCCAGCAGCCCTACAGGTCGAAACACCGGGGAGCTGTTTTTT	CASSPTGRNTGELFF
-	13	TRBJ2-7	TRBD2	TRBV29-1	TGCAGCGTTTTCGCGGGAGGGACCTACGAGCAGTACTTC	CSVFAGGTYEQYF
-	15	TRBJ1-1	-	TRBV11-2	TGTGCCAGCAGCCGGGACACCCTAGGGAAGACTGAAGCTTTCTTT	CASSRDTLGKTEAFF
many	12	TRBJ2-7	-	TRBV28	TGTGCCAGCAGTTTTAATATCTACGAGCAGTACTTC	CASSFNIYEQYF
-	14	TRBJ1-2	-	TRBV5-6	TGTGCCAGCAGCACAGGGCTTCGACTCCGGGGCTACACCTTC	CASSTGLRLRGYTF
once	10	TRBJ1-1	-	TRBV20-1	TGCAGTTCTTGGGAGGGATGGGCTTTCTTT	CSSWEGWAFF
-	13	TRBJ2-3	TRBD1	TRBV2	TGTGCCAGCATCTACAGGGGTTCGGATACGCAGTATTTT	CASIYRGSDTQYF
-	13	TRBJ2-1	-	TRBV5-1	TGCGCCAGCGCCGGTGGGGGGAACAATGAGCAGTTCTTC	CASAGGGNNEQFF
-	13	TRBJ1-5	-	TRBV6-2/TRBV6-3	TGTGCCAGCAGTTACTCCCTCAATCAGCCCCAGCATTTT	CASSYSLNQPQHF
-	13	TRBJ2-7	-	TRBV5-3	TGTGCCAGAAGCCGCCACAGGGAAGGCGAGCAGTACTTC	CARSRHREGEQYF
-	15	TRBJ2-1	TRBD2	TRBV5-1	TGCGCCAGCAGCTTAGTAGCGGGAGGGCCTGATGAGCAGTTCTTC	CASSLVAGGPDEQFF
-	16	TRBJ2-5	TRBD2	TRBV3-1/TRBV3-2	TGTGCCAGCAGCCAAGCCCCGGGACTAGCTGCAGAGACCCAGTACTTC	CASSQAPGLAAETQYF
few	15	TRBJ2-1	TRBD1	TRBV24-1	TGTGCCACCAGTGAAGGGACAGGTAATTACAATGAGCAGTTCTTC	CATSEGTGNYNEQFF
-	15	TRBJ1-1	TRBD1	TRBV6-2/TRBV6-3	TGTGCCAGCAGTTACTCGGGACAGGGGGTTGCTGAAGCTTTCTTT	CASSYSGQGVAEAFF
-	15	TRBJ1-6	-	TRBV10-3	TGTGCCATCAGTGAGTCCAGGCAGGGAAGGTCACCCCTCCACTTT	CAISESRQGRSPLHF
once	15	TRBJ1-2	-	TRBV29-1	TGCAGCGCCGGAACTTGGGACAAGGGAAACTATGGCTACACCTTC	CSAGTWDKGNYGYTF
-	13	TRBJ2-3	-	TRBV11-2	TGTGCCAGCAGCTTAGACTTCACAGATACGCAGTATTTT	CASSLDFTDTQYF
-	15	TRBJ2-1	TRBD2	TRBV28	TGTGCCAGCAGTCTCCAAACTAGCGGGAACAATGAGCAGTTCTTC	CASSLQTSGNNEQFF
-	17	TRBJ2-7	-	TRBV5-1	TGCGCCAGCAGCTCAAATGTTCCGGGTGGGGCGACATACGAGCAGTACTTC	CASSSNVPGGATYEQYF
-	12	TRBJ1-1	TRBD1	TRBV5-4	TGTGCCAGCAGCCTGAGACAGGGAGAAGCTTTCTTT	CASSLRQGEAFF
-	15	TRBJ2-3	-	TRBV10-1	TGCGCCAGCAGTGTTGGAGCGGGCCTCACAGATACGCAGTATTTT	CASSVGAGLTDTQYF
-	17	TRBJ1-6	-	TRBV21-1	TGTGCCAGCAGCAAAGCGGGTCTACGGGACACATGGCAACCCCTCCACTTT	CASSKAGLRDTWQPLHF
-	17	TRBJ2-5	TRBD1	TRBV30	TGTGCCTGGAGTCGTGACAGGGGGCTTATTTTCCAAGAGACCCAGTACTTC	CAWSRDRGLIFQETQYF
few	12	TRBJ2-3	-	TRBV11-2	TGTGCCAGCAGCTTCTCCTCAGATACGCAGTATTTT	CASSFSSDTQYF
-	15	TRBJ2-7	TRBD1	TRBV18	TGTGCCAGCTCAAACCAGGGACAGGGGATGAGCGAGCAGTACTTC	CASSNQGQGMSEQYF